This paragraph reports one T cell receptor (beta chain). This clonotype turned up a few times. The antigen this receptor binds is unknown. No base quality information exists; no much larger clone differs at one position. The data belong to a study of blood T cells in healthy people across ages (dated by TCRdb to about 2015). Context from the whole study: Template switching captured roughly one uniquely barcoded TCR beta cDNA molecule per two T cells in model experiments. To track age-related changes in TCR beta repertoire diversity, the study relied on deep sequencing normalized with unique cDNA molecular identifiers. The donors were divided into four age groups: young (average 16 years), middle-aged (around 41), aged (about 60) and long-lived (more than 75). To avoid experimental bias, donors of different ages were distributed randomly across sequencing lanes. The study analyzed two additional independent replicas of 1 million unique cDNA reads from the same blood draw for two donors, one aged 18 to 30 and one aged 80 or older.

Library preparation was by 5' RACE. The sample was run on an Illumina HiSeq 2500. A second PCR of about 6 to 11 cycles was performed with a sample-barcoded 5' primer and a J-beta primer mix. Each TCR beta cDNA molecule received a unique molecular identifier from a template-switch 5' adaptor carrying 12 random nucleotides. At least 2.5 million CDR3-containing paired-end reads were obtained from each sample. All of the RNA was converted into first-strand cDNA using the Mint cDNA synthesis kit, with a TRBC-specific oligonucleotide serving as the primer. After uracil-DNA glycosylase treatment, a first 18-cycle PCR used universal primers M1SS and BC2_uni_R on all cDNA. As for the authors' bioinformatics: For normalization, 1 million high-quality reads, each with a distinct molecular identifier, were randomly selected from each sample. Instead of being binned into consensus sequences, reads that shared molecular identifiers were thrown out. CDR3 identification, clonotype clustering and error correction used MiTCR with a Q25 quality threshold and the strictest error-elimination algorithm. A nonparametric unseen species model with Euler transformation was used to estimate a lower bound on total TCR beta diversity. TCRdb trimmed the raw reads at Q25, called clones with MiXCR and kept productive beta chains. Rows matching on CDR3 protein sequence are summarized as one entry with the most common DNA and genes. TCRdb, rather than the study authors, made the V and J calls. This sample lists fewer than 2,000,000 distinct CDR3 sequences; about 35% were detected once. Around 11% of the sample lies in the top ten.

Findings and caveats that apply to the study as a whole: The percentage of naive T cells measured by flow cytometry correlated strongly with observed TCR beta diversity. Because donor CMV infection status was unknown, age-related changes in expanded clonotypes were potentially confounded. Total diversity estimates from one million sequenced T cells were considered lower bounds and underestimates. Compared with the aged group, the long-lived group had more naive CD4+ T cells, fewer expanded clones and increased TCR diversity, a pattern suggesting age selection. As age increased, observed TCR beta diversity per million T cells dropped in a roughly linear way, and a significant reduction was already evident by age 40. Since profiling was done on bulk unsorted PBMCs, naive and antigen-experienced compartments could not be conclusively compared.

The donors were under 40 Caucasian individuals from Russia, aged about 6 to 95 years, who were systemically healthy. Each donor gave 8.5 to 10 milliliters of peripheral blood, collected into EDTA-treated Vacutainer tubes. PBMCs were isolated by Ficoll-Paque density-gradient centrifugation, with at least 6 million obtained per sample. Total RNA, at least 6 micrograms per sample, was extracted from PBMCs with Trizol reagent. For every donor, flow cytometry on a PBMC aliquot measured the percentage of naive CD45RAhigh/CD27high T cells. This receptor was taken from a woman between 25 and 40 years old in good health. Sequenced sample: blood.

The DNA sequence follows: TGTGCCAGCAGTTTACTAGCGCACGCAGATACGCAGTATTTT. This codes for CASSLLAHADTQYF. The rearranged chain carries TRBV28 and TRBJ2-3; matching of 6 bases hints at TRBD2 as the D gene. The CDR3 covers 14 residues, taking in both the cysteine and the phenylalanine. The DNA shown is the 42-base CDR3, in frame from base 1. Trimming costs V 2 bases and J 4 bases, and their ends lie 10 bases apart. Per the germline V gene, MDHEN is the CDR1 and SYDVKM is the CDR2.